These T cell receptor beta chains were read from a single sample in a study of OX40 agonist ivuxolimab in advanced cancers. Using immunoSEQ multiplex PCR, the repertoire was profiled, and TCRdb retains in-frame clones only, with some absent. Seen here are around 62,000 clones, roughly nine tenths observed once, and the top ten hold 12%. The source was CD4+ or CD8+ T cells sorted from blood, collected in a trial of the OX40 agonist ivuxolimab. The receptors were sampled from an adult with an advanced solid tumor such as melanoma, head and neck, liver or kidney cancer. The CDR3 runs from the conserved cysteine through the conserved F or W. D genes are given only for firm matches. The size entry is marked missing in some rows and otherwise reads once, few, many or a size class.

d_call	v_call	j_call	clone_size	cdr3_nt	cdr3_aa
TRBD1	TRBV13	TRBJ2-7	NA	TGTGCCAGCAGCTTAGGGACAGGGCCCTACGAGCAGTACTTC	CASSLGTGPYEQYF
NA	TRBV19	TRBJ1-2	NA	TGTGCCAGTAGTATAATTGGCAGAGGAGACTATGGCTACACCTTC	CASSIIGRGDYGYTF
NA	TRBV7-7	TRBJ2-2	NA	TGTGCTAGCAGCCCAGGGGGGACCGGGGAGCTGTTTTTT	CASSPGGTGELFF
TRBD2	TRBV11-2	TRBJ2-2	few	TGTGCCAGCAGCTTAGAAGCGGGGTTACTAGGGGAGCTGTTTTTT	CASSLEAGLLGELFF
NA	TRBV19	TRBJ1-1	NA	TGTGCCAGCCCCCCCCCGGGACGCACTGAAGCTTTCTTT	CASPPPGRTEAFF
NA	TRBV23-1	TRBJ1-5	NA	TGCGCCAGCAGTCAATTCGGACCCGGAAGCAATCAGCCCCAGCATTTT	CASSQFGPGSNQPQHF
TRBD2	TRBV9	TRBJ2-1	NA	TGTGCCAGCAGCGTAGGGACTAGCGGGAGTTTTGAGCAGTTCTTC	CASSVGTSGSFEQFF
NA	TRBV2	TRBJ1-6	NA	TGTGCCAGCAGTGAAGTCCCCCTAAATTCACCCCTCCACTTT	CASSEVPLNSPLHF
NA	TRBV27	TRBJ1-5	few	TGTGCCAGCAGCCTACGGGGGAGCAATCAGCCCCAGCATTTT	CASSLRGSNQPQHF
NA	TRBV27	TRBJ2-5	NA	TGTGCCAGCAGTTTCCTCGCAGGGTCGGAGACCCAGTACTTC	CASSFLAGSETQYF
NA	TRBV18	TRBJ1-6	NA	TGTGCCAGCTCTGCTGGTTATAATTCACCCCTCCACTTT	CASSAGYNSPLHF
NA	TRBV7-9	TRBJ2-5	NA	TGTGCCAGCAAGGGAGCATTCGAATCAGAGACCCAGTACTTC	CASKGAFESETQYF
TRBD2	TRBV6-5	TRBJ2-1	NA	TGTGCCAGCAGTTACTCGACTAGCGGTTACAATGAGCAGTTCTTC	CASSYSTSGYNEQFF
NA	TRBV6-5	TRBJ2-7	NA	TGTGCCAGCAGGGCCTCCCCCTACGAGCAGTACTTC	CASRASPYEQYF
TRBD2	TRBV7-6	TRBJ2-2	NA	TGTGCCAGCAGCCCATACAGACTAGCGGGGAACACCGGGGAGCTGTTTTTT	CASSPYRLAGNTGELFF
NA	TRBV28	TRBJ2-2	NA	TGTGCCAGCAGTTTACCCCGGGACAGAGAGACTAGTCCCGGGGAGCTGTTTTTT	CASSLPRDRETSPGELFF
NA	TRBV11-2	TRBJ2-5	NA	TGTGCCAGCAGCTTAGGGACACTCCAACGGGAGACCCAGTACTTC	CASSLGTLQRETQYF
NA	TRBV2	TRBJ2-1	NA	TGTGCCAGCAGGAGACTAGGCAAATACAATGAGCAGTTCTTC	CASRRLGKYNEQFF
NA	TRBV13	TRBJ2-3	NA	TGTGCCAGCAGCTACGGGGGAGATACGCAGTATTTT	CASSYGGDTQYF
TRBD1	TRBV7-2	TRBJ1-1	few	TGTGCCAGCAGCCCAGGGGGCTGGAACACTGAAGCTTTCTTT	CASSPGGWNTEAFF
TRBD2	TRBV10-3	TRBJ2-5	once	TGTGCCATCAGCCTGGGACTAGCGGGAGACCGGTACCAAGAGACCCAGTACTTC	CAISLGLAGDRYQETQYF
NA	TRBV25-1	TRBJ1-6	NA	TGTGCCAGCACCCGCAGGGGCAATTCACCCCTCCACTTT	CASTRRGNSPLHF
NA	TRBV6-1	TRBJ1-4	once	TGTGCCAGCAGTGCTAGGACGGCGTCCCCCGAAAAACTGTTTTTT	CASSARTASPEKLFF
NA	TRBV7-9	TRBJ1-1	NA	TGTGCCAGCACCCCAGGACGGATGAACACTGAAGCTTTCTTT	CASTPGRMNTEAFF
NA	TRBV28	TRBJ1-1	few	TGTGCCAGCAGTCAGAACACTGAAGCTTTCTTT	CASSQNTEAFF
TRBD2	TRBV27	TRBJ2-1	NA	TGTGCCAGCAGTCCTAGACTAGCGGGGATCAATGAGCAGTTCTTC	CASSPRLAGINEQFF
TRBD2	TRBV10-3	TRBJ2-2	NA	TGTGCCATCAGCCCGGGACTAGCTGAAACCGGGGAGCTGTTTTTT	CAISPGLAETGELFF